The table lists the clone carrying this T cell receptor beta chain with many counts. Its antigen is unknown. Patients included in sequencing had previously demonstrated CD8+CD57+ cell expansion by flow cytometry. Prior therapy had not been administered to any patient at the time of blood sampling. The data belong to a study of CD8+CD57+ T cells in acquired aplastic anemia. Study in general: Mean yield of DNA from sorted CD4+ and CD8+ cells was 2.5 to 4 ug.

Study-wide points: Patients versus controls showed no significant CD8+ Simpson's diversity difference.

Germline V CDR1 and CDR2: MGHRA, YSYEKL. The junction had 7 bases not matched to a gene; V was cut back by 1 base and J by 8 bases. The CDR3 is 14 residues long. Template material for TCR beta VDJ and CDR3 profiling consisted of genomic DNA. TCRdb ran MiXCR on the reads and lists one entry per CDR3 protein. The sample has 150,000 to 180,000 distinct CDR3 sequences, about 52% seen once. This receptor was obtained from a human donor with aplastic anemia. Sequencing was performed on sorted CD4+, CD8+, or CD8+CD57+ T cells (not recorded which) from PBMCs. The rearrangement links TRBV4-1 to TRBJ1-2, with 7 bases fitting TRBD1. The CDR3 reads CASSQGLAGGGYTF. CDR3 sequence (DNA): TGCGCCAGCAGCCAAGGCCTGGCAGGGGGGGGCTACACCTTC.